Listed below are T cell receptor beta chains from one sample, sequenced in a study of early stage breast cancer tumors. Profiling relied on immunoSEQ multiplex PCR, and the TCRdb table lists in-frame clones only, not all of them. The table has more than 55,000 clones, around 80% seen once. Specimen: blood. The receptors shown here come from a person aged 30 to 39 with breast cancer. Both conserved end residues are part of each CDR3. Fields, in order: clone size, D gene, V gene, J gene, CDR3 protein, CDR3 DNA. D genes are given only for firm matches. The size of a clone is reported for some rows only, either as once, few or many, or as a class for expanded clones.

-	TRBD1	TRBV11-3	TRBJ1-2	CASSWGGQEGYTF	TGTGCCAGCAGCTGGGGTGGACAGGAAGGCTACACCTTC
-	TRBD2	TRBV5-4	TRBJ2-1	CASRPGGRTYNEQFF	TGTGCCAGCCGACCCGGCGGGAGAACCTACAATGAGCAGTTCTTC
-	-	TRBV6-5	TRBJ2-3	CASSYSPAGADTQYF	TGTGCCAGCAGTTACTCTCCAGCAGGGGCAGATACGCAGTATTTT
few	-	TRBV10-1	TRBJ1-1	CASSSYTEAFF	TGCGCCAGCAGTAGTTATACTGAAGCTTTCTTT
-	TRBD2	TRBV5-5	TRBJ2-7	CASSLALTSGRPYEQYF	TGTGCCAGCAGCTTGGCCCTAACTAGCGGGAGGCCTTACGAGCAGTACTTC
once	-	TRBV4-2	TRBJ2-2	CASSQPGPGTGELFF	TGTGCCAGCAGCCAACCGGGACCGGGGACCGGGGAGCTGTTTTTT
-	-	TRBV18	TRBJ1-2	CASSPGGNVNYGYTF	TGTGCCAGCTCACCAGGGGGGAACGTTAACTATGGCTACACCTTC
few	TRBD1	TRBV30	TRBJ1-5	CAWSGTGVNQPQHF	TGTGCCTGGAGCGGGACAGGGGTGAATCAGCCCCAGCATTTT
-	-	TRBV6-5	TRBJ2-5	CASSSPDREGETQYF	TGTGCCAGCAGTTCCCCGGACCGCGAAGGAGAGACCCAGTACTTC
few	-	TRBV7-7	TRBJ2-2	CASSLRGNDGELFF	TGTGCTAGCAGCTTACGGGGGAACGACGGGGAGCTGTTTTTT
once	TRBD1	TRBV27	TRBJ1-2	CASSIGTAYGYTF	TGTGCCAGCAGCATAGGGACAGCCTATGGCTACACCTTC
-	-	TRBV5-4	TRBJ2-5	CASSPALLGETQYF	TGTGCCAGCAGCCCGGCCTTGTTGGGGGAGACCCAGTACTTC